This TCR beta chain was documented in a study of identical twins. The authors used template switching to add a universal primer site and gave cDNA unique molecular identifiers. TCRdb redid the calling of the 5' RACE reads with MiXCR, one entry per CDR3 protein. The sample contains fewer than 250,000 distinct CDR3 sequences, roughly 15% of which appear only once. This clonotype was observed at least ten times. Its antigen is still unknown. Findings of the study overall: Out-of-frame sharing of TCR alpha in monozygotic twins was underestimated by models.

This sample also belongs to another study, concerning T cells expressing NK-cell markers. That investigation notes: With an anti-gamma-delta TCR antibody, sorting in several experiments was kept to alpha-beta TCR T cells.

Sequencing used CD8+ T cells sorted from blood. The receptor was derived from a young woman in good health.

The DNA for the CDR3 is TGTGCCAGCAGCGTAGAAAAGGGAGGAGGCACTGAAGCTTTCTTT. Translation gives CASSVEKGGGTEAFF. The V call is TRBV9, the J call TRBJ1-1, with D unresolved. The CDR3 is 15 amino acids. The V and J ends lost 0 bases and 4 bases respectively, with 13 bases between them. The germline CDR1 and CDR2 sequences are SGDLS and YYNGEE.